A single T cell receptor beta chain is shown here with its context. Antigen: not known. These data are taken from a study of OX40 agonist ivuxolimab in advanced cancers. Across the whole study: Dose-escalation patients suffered from hepatocellular carcinoma, melanoma, renal cell or head and neck cancer. Study observations and caveats: Certain nonresponding patients likewise had low normalized T-cell clonal expansion. The CD4+ and CD8+ T cells in the blood had expanded clonally by week 6 at 0.1 to 3.0 mg/kg.

Germline V gives CDR1 SGHAT, CDR2 FQNNGV. This CDR3 is built from 12 residues. V lost 4 bases and J 6 bases, leaving 8 bases between the germline ends. Generated by immunoSEQ multiplex PCR, the TCRdb table keeps only in-frame clones and is missing some. The table has about 70,000 clones, roughly 78% seen once. The input for sequencing was CD4+ or CD8+ T cells sorted from blood, taken in a trial of the OX40 agonist ivuxolimab. The TCR sequence derives from an adult with an advanced solid tumor such as melanoma, head and neck, liver or kidney cancer. J is TRBJ2-3 and V is TRBV11-2; D is unresolved. CDR3 nucleotides: TGTGCCAGCAGCTCACCGAGGGATACGCAGTATTTT. As protein: CASSSPRDTQYF.